The 19 T cell receptor beta chains in this list originate from one sample, sequenced in a study of neurological immune-mediated disorders. TCRdb re-derived calls from the 5' RACE reads in MiXCR, one entry per CDR3 protein. In the table there are 80,000 to 100,000 distinct CDR3 sequences, around 3.5% of which are singletons. Sequences were obtained from PBMCs. The origin of the receptors is a woman aged 45-59 years with multiple sclerosis.

This clonotype was observed many times. The chain uses TRBV5-1 and TRBJ2-7; D may be TRBD1 (6 bases). The CDR3 has 14 residues. Germline V gene lookup returns CDR1 SGHRS and CDR2 YFSETQ. V was shortened by 5 bases and J by 3 bases, with 15 bases between the two germline ends. The chain's CDR3 is CASRETGTHYEQYF. In DNA, the CDR3 is TGCGCCAGCAGGGAGACCGGGACACACTACGAGCAGTACTTC.

This clonotype was detected ten times or more. J is TRBJ2-5 and V is TRBV4-2; a weak D match, TRBD1 (5 bases). Trimming removed 0 bases from V and 5 bases from J, with 16 bases in between. Germline CDR1 is LGHNA and CDR2 is YNFKEQ. The CDR3 runs to 16 residues. Written as DNA, the CDR3 is TGTGCCAGCAGCCAAGATCCCAGAAGCAAGGGGGAGACCCAGTACTTC. Translating it yields CASSQDPRSKGETQYF.

This clonotype was picked up a small number of times. This sequence joins TRBV27 and TRBJ1-4; TRBD1 might be the D (5 bases). Trimming removed 2 bases at V and 8 bases at J, with 15 bases between. Germline V CDR1 and CDR2: MNHEY, SMNVEV (reference sequence). The CDR3 spans 15 residues. The CDR3, as DNA: TGTGCCAGCAGTTTAGGGGCCCGGGGAGGGGAAAAACTGTTTTTT. Translated: CASSLGARGGEKLFF.

This clonotype appeared many times. The rearrangement uses TRBV12-3 or TRBV12-4 and TRBJ2-5, with 15 bases lining up with TRBD2. The CDR3 has 17 amino acids. V lost 6 bases and J lost 5; bases outside the gene matches: 10. In DNA, the CDR3 is TGTGCCAGCAGCCCCCGGACTAGCGGGGGGGCCGATGAGACCCAGTACTTC. This codes for CASSPRTSGGADETQYF.

This clonotype was seen at least ten times. The gene calls are TRBV6-2 or TRBV6-3 and TRBJ2-7; D is possibly TRBD1 (6 bases). V dropped 6 bases and J dropped 5 bases, with 20 bases sitting between them. This CDR3 has 15 amino acids. Germline CDR1 reads MNHEY; CDR2 reads SVGEGT. CDR3 protein: CASRRITGQPDEQYF. Written as DNA, the CDR3 is TGTGCCAGCAGACGGATTACAGGGCAGCCCGACGAGCAGTACTTC.

This clonotype showed up just a few times. The gene calls are TRBV20-1 and TRBJ2-3; D is tentatively TRBD1 or TRBD2 (5 bases each). The CDR3 loop spans 13 amino acids. The germline gives CDR1 DFQATT, CDR2 SNEGSKA (reference sequence). Trimming removed 3 bases from V and 12 bases from J, with 19 bases in between. CDR3 sequence reads: CSARGGTYITQYF. The CDR3 region has the DNA TGCAGTGCTAGGGGTGGGACCTACATTACCCAGTATTTT.

This clonotype was picked up many times. The CDR3 sequence: CASTSIQETQYF. The CDR3 nucleotides are TGTGCCAGCACAAGCATCCAAGAGACCCAGTACTTC. The V and J genes are TRBV6-5 and TRBJ2-5; D is undetermined. Trimming took off 7 bases at V and 1 base at J, with 7 bases between the two ends. The CDR3 contains 12 residues. Germline V gene sequence: CDR1 MNHEY, CDR2 SVGAGI.

Regarding this clonotype: This may come from a read error, since a much larger clone is one base off. The chain recombines TRBV5-5 with TRBJ1-1; TRBD1 is a possible D gene (6 bases). This CDR3 spans 13 amino acids. Germline V gives CDR1 SGHKS, CDR2 YYEKEE (reference sequence). V was pared by 6 bases and J by 2 bases, with 11 bases between. The CDR3 DNA follows: TGTGCCAGCAAAACGGACAGAAACACTGAAGCTTTCTTT. It translates to CASKTDRNTEAFF.

This clonotype was counted ten times or more. The V and J genes are TRBV20-1 and TRBJ2-3, with 12 nucleotides matching TRBD2. The CDR3 consists of 18 residues. The J segment lost 5 bases and the V segment lost 1 base, leaving 13 bases of the junction unmatched. Germline V gene data show CDR1 as DFQATT and CDR2 as SNEGSKA (reference sequence). Here the CDR3 DNA reads TGCAGTGCTAGAGGGTCTAGCGGGGGGGCCGTGTATCAAGATACGCAGTATTTT. Encoded protein: CSARGSSGGAVYQDTQYF.

This clonotype was counted many times. The rearrangement joins TRBV7-9 to TRBJ1-2, with TRBD1 matching 7 bases. CDR1 and CDR2 from the germline V gene are SEHNR and FQNEAQ (reference sequence). This CDR3 has 12 amino acids. V lost 4 bases to trimming and J lost 7 bases; unmatched junction nucleotides: 3. The CDR3 coding sequence is TGTGCCAGCAGCTCAACAGGGGTTGGCTACACCTTC. Protein: CASSSTGVGYTF.

This clonotype was counted at least ten times. This sequence joins TRBV27 and TRBJ2-7; 8 nucleotides agree with TRBD1. Germline CDR1 is MNHEY and CDR2 is SMNVEV (reference sequence). This CDR3 is built from 14 residues. The junction had 8 bases not matched to a gene; V was cut back by 3 bases and J by 7 bases. In DNA, the CDR3 is TGTGCCAGCAGTTTTCAGGGGGCGTCTTGGGAGCAGTACTTC. Encoded protein: CASSFQGASWEQYF.

This clonotype was found many times. This chain uses TRBV5-5 with TRBJ1-6; no clear D. Germline V lookup: CDR1 SGHKS, CDR2 YYEKEE (reference sequence). The CDR3 is 12 residues long. V was shortened by 0 bases and J by 11 bases, with 6 bases between the two germline ends. CDR3 in amino acids: CASSLAEAPLHF. Here the CDR3 DNA reads TGTGCCAGCAGCTTGGCGGAGGCACCCCTCCACTTT. The complete variable domain, with remaining parts taken from reference TRBV5-5 and TRBJ1-6, reads DAGVTQSPTHLIKTRGQQVTLRCSPISGHKSVSWYQQVLGQGPQFIFQYYEKEERGRGNFPDRFSARQFPNYSSELNVNALLLGDSALYLCASSLAEAPLHFGNGTRLTVT.

There are many counts of this clonotype. The chain links TRBV29-1 to TRBJ2-3; TRBD2 matches 9 bases. Per germline, CDR1 SQVTM and CDR2 ANQGSEA. The trim removed 6 bases at V and 0 bases at J, leaving 16 bases unmatched. CDR3 length equals 18 residues. The chain's CDR3 is CSVILGGSGGVSTDTQYF. In nucleotides, the CDR3 is TGCAGCGTAATCCTTGGTGGTAGCGGGGGAGTGAGCACAGATACGCAGTATTTT.

This clonotype has a count of ten or more. V is TRBV6-5 and J is TRBJ1-2; no definite D call. This CDR3 comprises 13 residues. Germline V gene data show CDR1 as MNHEY and CDR2 as SVGAGI. The V end lost 4 bases, the J end lost 2 bases, and 8 bases lay between the germline ends. CDR3 bases: TGTGCCAGCAGTTTGACGGGGAACTATGGCTACACCTTC. Amino acid sequence: CASSLTGNYGYTF.

This clonotype was recorded many times. The chain recombines TRBV6-2 or TRBV6-3 with TRBJ2-3; TRBD2 matches 9 bases. Trimming took 7 bases from V and 7 from J; bases not matched to a gene: 21. Germline CDR1 reads MNHEY; CDR2 reads SVGEGT. This CDR3 has 18 amino acids. Here the CDR3 reads CASTTGQFGLARGNTQYF. In nucleotides, the CDR3 is TGTGCCAGCACAACAGGACAGTTCGGACTAGCGAGAGGGAATACGCAGTATTTT.

This chain joins TRBV7-2 and TRBJ2-3, with 8 bases identical to TRBD2. Germline values: CDR1 SGHTA, CDR2 FQGNSA. The CDR3 has 14 residues. Trimming at V came to 5 bases and at J to 6 bases, leaving 7 bases not matched to a gene. The CDR3: CASSRRGVWDTQYF. As DNA, the CDR3 is TGTGCCAGCAGCCGGCGGGGGGTGTGGGATACGCAGTATTTT.

Turning to this clonotype: A clone one base away is much larger, so this may be a read error. This rearrangement joins TRBV5-6 to TRBJ2-3, with no clear D. This CDR3 comprises 13 residues. Trimming took off 0 bases at V and 2 bases at J, with 4 bases between the two ends. Germline V gene sequence: CDR1 SGHDT, CDR2 YYEEEE. The CDR3 bases are TGTGCCAGCAGCTTGGACCTCACAGATACGCAGTATTTT. It encodes CASSLDLTDTQYF.

This clonotype showed up many times. The chain has TRBV10-3 and TRBJ2-1, with 9 positions matching TRBD1. Trimming cost V 10 bases and J 5 bases; bases outside gene matches: 18. Germline CDR1 is ENHRY and CDR2 is SYGVKD. The CDR3 runs 17 residues. The CDR3 nucleotides read TGTGCCACGACCGGGACAGGGTCTGGGGATCGAAACAATGAGCAGTTCTTC. Its protein is CATTGTGSGDRNNEQFF.

This clonotype was detected many times. The chain uses TRBV7-2 and TRBJ1-5, with a tentative D call TRBD1 (5 bases). Germline-derived CDR1 and CDR2 are SGHTA and FQGNSA. Trimming stripped 0 bases from V and 7 bases from J, with 10 bases between. There are 14 residues in the CDR3. CDR3 DNA: TGTGCCAGCAGCTTAGCGTGGGGCGGGCAGCCCCAGCATTTT. This sequence encodes CASSLAWGGQPQHF.